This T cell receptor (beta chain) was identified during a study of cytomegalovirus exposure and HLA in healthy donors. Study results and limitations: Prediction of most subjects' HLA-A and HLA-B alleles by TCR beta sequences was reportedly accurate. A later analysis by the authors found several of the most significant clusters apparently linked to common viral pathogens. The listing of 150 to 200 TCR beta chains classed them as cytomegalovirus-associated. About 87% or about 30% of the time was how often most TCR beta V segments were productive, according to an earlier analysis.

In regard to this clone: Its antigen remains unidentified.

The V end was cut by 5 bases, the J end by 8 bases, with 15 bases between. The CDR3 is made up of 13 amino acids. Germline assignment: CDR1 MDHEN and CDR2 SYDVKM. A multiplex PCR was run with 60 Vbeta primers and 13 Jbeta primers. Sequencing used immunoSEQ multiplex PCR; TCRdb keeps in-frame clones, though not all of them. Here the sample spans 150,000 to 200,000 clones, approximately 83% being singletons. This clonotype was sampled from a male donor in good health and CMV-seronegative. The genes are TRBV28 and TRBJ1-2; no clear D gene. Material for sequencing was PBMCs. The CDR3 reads CASSMGGGRGYTF. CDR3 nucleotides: TGTGCCAGCAGTATGGGAGGAGGAAGGGGCTACACCTTC.